The clone carrying this TCR beta chain has just a few counts. Its antigen is currently unknown. MiXCR was run by TCRdb on the 5' RACE reads, yielding one entry per CDR3 protein. The data hold 40,000 to 65,000 distinct CDR3 sequences, with more than 20% observed a single time. Per germline, CDR1 SGHRS and CDR2 YFSETQ. The V end lost 6 bases, the J end lost 0 bases, and 13 bases lay between the germline ends. CDR3 size: 15 residues. General study findings and limits: Tumor Treg TCRs overlapped most with tumor naive CD4+ cells.

The sample consisted of tumor-infiltrating naive CD4+ T cells sorted from the breast tumor. Noted subset: naive CD4+ T cells, CD4+CD45RA+CD25-. The J gene is TRBJ2-1, the V gene TRBV5-1; D remains ambiguous. The TCR originated in a female donor with breast cancer. The CDR3 is CASIDSPGSYNEQFF. DNA for the CDR3: TGCGCCAGCATAGATTCCCCGGGCTCCTACAATGAGCAGTTCTTC.